Sequencing of this T cell receptor beta chain was carried out in a study of vaccination effects on CD4 cells after COVID-19. On the study more broadly: Over 1.5 million PBMC per well were cultured with around 11 IU/ml IL-2 and 7.5 to 10 ug/ml peptides.

Clones were sequenced by immunoSEQ multiplex PCR, and TCRdb holds only the in-frame ones, with some missing. The table lists about 48,000 clones, about 67% of them singletons. Points from the study as a whole: Small numbers of convalescent patients limited the study. It also lacked early post-infection timepoints. Marked clonal contraction of infection- and vaccine-induced clones was seen late after vaccination.

Researchers isolated CD4+ T cells once 9 to 11 days of culture had elapsed. V lost 5 bases to trimming and J lost 1 base, with 8 bases between them. The CDR3 consists of 13 residues. CDR1 and CDR2 from the germline V gene are SNHLY and FYNNEI. Comment on this clone: Antigen specificity is unknown.

Specimen: CD4+ T cells from PBMCs cultured without peptide, collected before COVID-19 vaccination. The V call is TRBV2, the J call TRBJ1-1; D is uncertain. The source of this sequence is a human donor who received a COVID-19 vaccine. CDR3 in DNA: TGTGCCAGCAGTTTGTCAGGGAACACTGAAGCTTTCTTT. This encodes CASSLSGNTEAFF.